Sequencing of this T cell receptor (beta chain) was carried out in a study of post-analysis software for immune sequencing data (dated by TCRdb to between 2014 and 2017). For the study in its entirety: Relapsing-remitting, secondary progressive and progressive-relapsing multiple sclerosis were recorded as disease courses, and subtype annotation was lacking for some patients. The patient repertoires were set against roughly eleven previously published healthy control repertoires from donors whose ages ranged from roughly 6 to 27 years. A subset of samples was prepared in parallel using single-end sample barcoding, then pooled and co-amplified after Illumina adapter ligation. Results the study describes overall, beyond this receptor: When samples were clustered directly using the F measure, samples prepared in the same batch co-clustered strongly, which prompted a batch-effect correction. The multiple sclerosis patient group was slightly younger than the control group. Four or five TRBV segments, including TRBV5-6, TRBV5-1 and TRBV20-1, were significantly more frequent in patients than controls. Significantly lower normalized Chao1 diversity was found in multiple sclerosis patients than in controls, suggesting substantial peripheral T-cell clonal expansion.

To demonstrate the VDJtools post-analysis software, the study profiled TCR beta repertoires from the peripheral blood of under 15 young patients with multiple sclerosis. The patients with multiple sclerosis were children and adolescents between about 6 and 17 years of age. The library relied on PCR. TCRdb names Illumina HiSeq 2500 as the instrument used. To reduce PCR and sequencing biases, unique molecular identifiers were built into the TCR beta cDNA libraries. Approximately 500,000 cDNA molecules were obtained per 1 to 10 million input T cells, so each molecule approximated one T cell. The patient libraries were prepared and sequenced using the same protocol as the earlier healthy control dataset. Within a given batch, samples were prepared together, multiplexed and sequenced on the same HiSeq lane. Processing in the source paper ran as follows. Raw barcoded reads were processed with MIGEC, discarding single-read molecular identifier groups before consensus assembly and CDR3 extraction. VDJtools was used for post-analysis of the clonotype tables, with diversity normalized by down-sampling every dataset to the smallest sample size. To correct batch-related cross-sample contamination, repertoire overlap clustering matched CDR3 amino acid sequences but not nucleotide sequences. TCRdb trimmed public reads at Q25 via fastp, called clones via MiXCR and kept in-frame beta chains. Rows are unified per CDR3 protein, each entry keeping the most common DNA and genes. TCRdb's processing, not the authors' own work, is the source of the V and J calls. The sample data list fewer than 700,000 distinct CDR3 sequences, and 40% to 50% of these were observed just once. Roughly 1.7% of the sample rests with the top ten.

Of note for this clonotype: It has no known antigen specificity. The junction shows a germline mismatch at one end, possibly a read error.

Reading from cysteine to phenylalanine, the CDR3 counts 15 amino acids. Only the CDR3 part of the read is kept: 45 bases, read in frame from the first base. In the germline V gene, CDR1 corresponds to SGHRS and CDR2 to YFSETQ. The source is a girl aged 5-17 years with multiple sclerosis. Sequencing used blood. The rearranged chain carries TRBV5-1 and TRBJ1-5; matching of 5 bases hints at TRBD1 as the D gene. The sequenced DNA is TGCGCCGGCAGCTCGGGGACGGGCCCAAATCAGCCCCAGCATTTT. It codes for CAGSSGTGPNQPQHF.